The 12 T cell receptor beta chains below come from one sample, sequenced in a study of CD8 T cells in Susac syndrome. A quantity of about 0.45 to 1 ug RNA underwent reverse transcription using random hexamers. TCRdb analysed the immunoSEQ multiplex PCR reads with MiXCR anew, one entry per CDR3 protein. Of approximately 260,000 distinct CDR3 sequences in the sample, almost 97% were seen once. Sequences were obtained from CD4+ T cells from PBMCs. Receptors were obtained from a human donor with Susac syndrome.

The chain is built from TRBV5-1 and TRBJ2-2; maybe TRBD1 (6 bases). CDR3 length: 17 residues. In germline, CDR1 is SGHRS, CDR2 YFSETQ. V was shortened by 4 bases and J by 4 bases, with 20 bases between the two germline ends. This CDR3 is CASSPGAQGSSTGELFF. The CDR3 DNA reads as TGCGCCAGCAGCCCAGGGGCCCAGGGGTCGAGCACCGGGGAGCTGTTTTTT.

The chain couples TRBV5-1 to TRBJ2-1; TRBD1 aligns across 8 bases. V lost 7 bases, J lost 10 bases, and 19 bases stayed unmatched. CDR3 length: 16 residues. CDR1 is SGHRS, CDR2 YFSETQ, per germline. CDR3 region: CASRLPDRADDREQFF. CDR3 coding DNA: TGCGCCAGCCGACTCCCGGACAGGGCGGATGATAGAGAGCAGTTCTTC.

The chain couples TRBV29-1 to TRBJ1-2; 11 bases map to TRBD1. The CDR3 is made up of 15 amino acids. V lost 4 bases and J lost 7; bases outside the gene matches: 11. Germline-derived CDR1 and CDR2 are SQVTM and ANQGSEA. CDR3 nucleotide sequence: TGCAGCGTTGTACCTCGCGAGGGACAGGGGGTTGGCTACACCTTC. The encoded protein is CSVVPREGQGVGYTF.

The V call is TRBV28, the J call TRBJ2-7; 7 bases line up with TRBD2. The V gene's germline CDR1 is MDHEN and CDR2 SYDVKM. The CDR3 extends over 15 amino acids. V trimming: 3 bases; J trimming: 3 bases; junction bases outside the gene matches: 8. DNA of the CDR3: TGTGCCAGCAGTTTGCCGGCCATAGCGGGCTACGAGCAGTACTTC. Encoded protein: CASSLPAIAGYEQYF.

The CDR3 sequence is CASSLARWREASYEQYF. DNA of the CDR3: TGTGCCAGCAGCTTAGCCCGTTGGCGGGAGGCCTCCTACGAGCAGTACTTC. V and J are TRBV11-1 and TRBJ2-7; TRBD2 matches at 8 bases. The CDR3 spans 17 residues. V lost 0 bases and J lost 0; bases outside the gene matches: 7. CDR1 and CDR2 (germline): SGHAT, FQDESV (reference sequence).

CDR3 loop: CASSLDLGTGLETQYF. The CDR3 region has the DNA TGTGCCAGCAGCTTAGATCTCGGGACAGGGCTAGAGACCCAGTACTTC. The genes are TRBV11-2 and TRBJ2-5; 9 positions agree with TRBD1. The CDR3 contains 16 residues. CDR1 is SGHAT and CDR2 is FQNNGV in the germline V gene. V trimming: 0 bases; J trimming: 4 bases; junction bases outside the gene matches: 6. Full variable domain (rest looked up from reference TRBV11-2 and TRBJ2-5): EAGVAQSPRYKIIEKRQSVAFWCNPISGHATLYWYQQILGQGPKLLIQFQNNGVVDDSQLPKDRFSAERLKGVDSTLKIQPAKLEDSAVYLCASSLDLGTGLETQYFGPGTRLLVL.

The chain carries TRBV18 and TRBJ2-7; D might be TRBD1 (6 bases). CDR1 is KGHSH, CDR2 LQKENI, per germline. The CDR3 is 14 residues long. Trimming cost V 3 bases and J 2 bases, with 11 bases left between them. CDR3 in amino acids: CASSPQGHPYEQYF. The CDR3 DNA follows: TGTGCCAGCTCACCCCAGGGACATCCCTACGAGCAGTACTTC.

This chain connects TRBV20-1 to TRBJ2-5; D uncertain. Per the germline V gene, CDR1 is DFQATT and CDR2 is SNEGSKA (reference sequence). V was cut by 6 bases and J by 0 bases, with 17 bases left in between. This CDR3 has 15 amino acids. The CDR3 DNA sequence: TGCAGTGCCCACGGGCGTGGGCGGTACCAAGAGACCCAGTACTTC. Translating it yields CSAHGRGRYQETQYF.

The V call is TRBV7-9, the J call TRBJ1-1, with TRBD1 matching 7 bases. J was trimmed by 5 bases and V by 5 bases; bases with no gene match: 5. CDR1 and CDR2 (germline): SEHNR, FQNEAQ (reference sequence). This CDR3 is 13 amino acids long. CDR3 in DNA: TGTGCCAGCAGCAGATGGGACAGTACTGAAGCTTTCTTT. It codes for CASSRWDSTEAFF. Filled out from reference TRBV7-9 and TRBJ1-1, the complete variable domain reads DTGVSQNPRHKITKRGQNVTFRCDPISEHNRLYWYRQTLGQGPEFLTYFQNEAQLEKSRLLSDRFSAERPKGSFSTLEIQRTEQGDSAMYLCASSRWDSTEAFFGQGTRLTVV.

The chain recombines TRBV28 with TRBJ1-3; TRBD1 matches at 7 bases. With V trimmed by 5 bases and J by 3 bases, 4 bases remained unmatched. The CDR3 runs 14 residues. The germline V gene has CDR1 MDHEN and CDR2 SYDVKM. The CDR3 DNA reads TGTGCCAGCAGTCCGACAGGGCGTGGAAACACCATATATTTT. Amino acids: CASSPTGRGNTIYF.

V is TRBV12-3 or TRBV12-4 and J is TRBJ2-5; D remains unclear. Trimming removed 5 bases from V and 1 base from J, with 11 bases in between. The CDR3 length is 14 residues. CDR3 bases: TGTGCCAGCAGTCTCCAGTGGGGCCAAGAGACCCAGTACTTC. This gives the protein CASSLQWGQETQYF.

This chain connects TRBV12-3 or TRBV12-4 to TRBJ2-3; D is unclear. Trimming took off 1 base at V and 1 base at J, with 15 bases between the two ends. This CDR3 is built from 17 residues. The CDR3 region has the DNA TGTGCCAGCAGTTTAGTCTTCTCACCGGCACGCACAGATACGCAGTATTTT. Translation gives CASSLVFSPARTDTQYF.